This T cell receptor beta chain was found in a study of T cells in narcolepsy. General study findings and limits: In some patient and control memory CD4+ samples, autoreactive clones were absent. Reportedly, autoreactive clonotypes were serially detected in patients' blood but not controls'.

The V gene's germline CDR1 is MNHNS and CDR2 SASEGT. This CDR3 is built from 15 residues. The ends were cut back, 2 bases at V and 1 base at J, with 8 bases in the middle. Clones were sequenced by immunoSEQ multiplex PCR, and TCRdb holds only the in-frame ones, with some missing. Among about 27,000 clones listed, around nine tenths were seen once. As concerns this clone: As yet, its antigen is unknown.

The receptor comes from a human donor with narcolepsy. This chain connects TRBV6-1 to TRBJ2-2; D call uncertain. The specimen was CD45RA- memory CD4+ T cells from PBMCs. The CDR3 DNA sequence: TGTGCCAGCAGTGAACTGGCCCGGAACACCGGGGAGCTGTTTTTT. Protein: CASSELARNTGELFF.